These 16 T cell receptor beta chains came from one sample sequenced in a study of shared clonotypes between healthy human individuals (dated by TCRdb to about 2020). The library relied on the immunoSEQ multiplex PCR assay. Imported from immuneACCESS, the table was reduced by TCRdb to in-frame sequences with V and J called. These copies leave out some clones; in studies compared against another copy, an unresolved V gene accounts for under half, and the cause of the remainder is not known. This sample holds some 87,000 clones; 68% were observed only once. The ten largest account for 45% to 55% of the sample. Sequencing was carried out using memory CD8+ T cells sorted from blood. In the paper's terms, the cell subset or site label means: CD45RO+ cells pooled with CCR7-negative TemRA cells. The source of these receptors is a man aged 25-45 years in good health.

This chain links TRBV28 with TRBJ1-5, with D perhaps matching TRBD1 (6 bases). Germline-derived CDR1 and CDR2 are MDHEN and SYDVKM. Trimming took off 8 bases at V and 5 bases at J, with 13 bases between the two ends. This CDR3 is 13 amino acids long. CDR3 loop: CASRGTYDQPQHF. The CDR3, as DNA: TGTGCCAGCCGCGGGACATATGATCAGCCCCAGCATTTT.

This CDR3 is CASSLEGRGYWHNEQFF. The CDR3 DNA follows: TGTGCCAGCAGCTTAGAGGGGCGGGGGTACTGGCACAATGAGCAGTTCTTC. The J gene is TRBJ2-1, the V gene TRBV7-8; 7 positions agree with TRBD2. Germline V CDR1 and CDR2: SGHVS, FQNEAQ. The V segment lost 1 base and the J segment 5 bases; nucleotides outside the gene matches: 11. The CDR3 is made up of 17 amino acids.

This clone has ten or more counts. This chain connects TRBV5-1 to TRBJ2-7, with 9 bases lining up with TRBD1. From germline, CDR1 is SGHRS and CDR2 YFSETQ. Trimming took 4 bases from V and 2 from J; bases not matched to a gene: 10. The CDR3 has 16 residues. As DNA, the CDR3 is TGCGCCAGCAGCCCGCCCCCCGGACAGGGGCCCTACGAGCAGTACTTC. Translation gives CASSPPPGQGPYEQYF.

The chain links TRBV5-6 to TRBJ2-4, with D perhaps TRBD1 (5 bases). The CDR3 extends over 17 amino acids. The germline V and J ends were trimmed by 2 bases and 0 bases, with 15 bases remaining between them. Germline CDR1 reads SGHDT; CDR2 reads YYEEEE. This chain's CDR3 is CASSLRQNRLAKNIQYF. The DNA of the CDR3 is TGTGCCAGCAGCTTAAGACAGAACCGGTTAGCCAAAAACATTCAGTACTTC. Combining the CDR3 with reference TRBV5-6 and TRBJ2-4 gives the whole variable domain DAGVTQSPTHLIKTRGQQVTLRCSPKSGHDTVSWYQQALGQGPQFIFQYYEEEERQRGNFPDRFSGHQFPNYSSELNVNALLLGDSALYLCASSLRQNRLAKNIQYFGAGTRLSVL.

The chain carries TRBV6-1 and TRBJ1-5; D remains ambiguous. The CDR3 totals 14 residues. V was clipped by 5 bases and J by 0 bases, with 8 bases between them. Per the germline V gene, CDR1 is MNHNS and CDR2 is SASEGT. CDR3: CASSWTNSNQPQHF. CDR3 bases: TGTGCCAGCAGTTGGACTAATAGCAATCAGCCCCAGCATTTT.

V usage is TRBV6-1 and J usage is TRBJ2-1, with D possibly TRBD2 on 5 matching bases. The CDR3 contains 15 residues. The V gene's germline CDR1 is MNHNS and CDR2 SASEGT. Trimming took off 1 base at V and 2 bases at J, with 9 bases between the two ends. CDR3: CASSEDEGTYNEQFF. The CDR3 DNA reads TGTGCCAGCAGTGAAGATGAGGGAACCTACAATGAGCAGTTCTTC.

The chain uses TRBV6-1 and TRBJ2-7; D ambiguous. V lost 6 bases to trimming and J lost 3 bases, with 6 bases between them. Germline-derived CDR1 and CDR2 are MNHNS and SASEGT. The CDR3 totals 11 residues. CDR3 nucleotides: TGTGCCAGCAGCCAGGTCTACGAGCAGTACTTC. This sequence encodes CASSQVYEQYF.

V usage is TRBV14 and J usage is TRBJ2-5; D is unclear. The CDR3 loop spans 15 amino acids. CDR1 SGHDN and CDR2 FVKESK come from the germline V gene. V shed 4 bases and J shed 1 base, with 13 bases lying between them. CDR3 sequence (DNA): TGTGCCAGCAGCCCCAGACCCAGTAGCCAAGAGACCCAGTACTTC. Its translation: CASSPRPSSQETQYF.

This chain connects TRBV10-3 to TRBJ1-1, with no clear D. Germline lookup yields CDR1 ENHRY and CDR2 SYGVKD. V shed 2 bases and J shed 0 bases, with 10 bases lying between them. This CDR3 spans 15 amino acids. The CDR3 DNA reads TGTGCCATCAGTGAGCCCCGTGTCATGAACACTGAAGCTTTCTTT. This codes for CAISEPRVMNTEAFF.

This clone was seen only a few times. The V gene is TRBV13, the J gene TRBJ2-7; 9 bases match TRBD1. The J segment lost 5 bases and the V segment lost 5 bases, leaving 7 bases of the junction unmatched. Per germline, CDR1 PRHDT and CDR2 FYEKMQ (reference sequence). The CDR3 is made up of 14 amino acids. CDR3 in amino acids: CASSPGTGSNEQYF. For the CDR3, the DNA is TGTGCCAGCAGCCCTGGGACAGGGAGTAACGAGCAGTACTTC.

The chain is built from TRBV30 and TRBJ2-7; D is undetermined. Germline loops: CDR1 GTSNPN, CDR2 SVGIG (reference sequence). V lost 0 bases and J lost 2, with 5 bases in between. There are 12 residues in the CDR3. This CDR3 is CAWSVGPYEQYF. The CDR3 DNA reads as TGTGCCTGGAGTGTTGGTCCCTACGAGCAGTACTTC. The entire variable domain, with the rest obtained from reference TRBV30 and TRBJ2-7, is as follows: SQTIHQWPATLVQPVGSPLSLECTVEGTSNPNLYWYRQAAGRGLQLLFYSVGIGQISSEVPQNLSASRPQDRQFILSSKKLLLSDSGFYLCAWSVGPYEQYFGPGTRLTVT.

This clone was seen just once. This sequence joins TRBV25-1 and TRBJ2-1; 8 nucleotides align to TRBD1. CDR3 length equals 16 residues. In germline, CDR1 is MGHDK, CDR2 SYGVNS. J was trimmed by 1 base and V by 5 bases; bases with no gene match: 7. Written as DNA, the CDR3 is TGTGCCAGCAGTACCTTGGACAGGGAATCCTACAATGAGCAGTTCTTC. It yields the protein CASSTLDRESYNEQFF.

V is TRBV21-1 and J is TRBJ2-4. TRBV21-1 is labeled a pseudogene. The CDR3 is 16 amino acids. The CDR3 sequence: CASSKGHEGPKNIQYF. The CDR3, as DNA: TGTGCCAGCAGCAAAGGACATGAGGGACCCAAAAACATTCAGTACTTC.

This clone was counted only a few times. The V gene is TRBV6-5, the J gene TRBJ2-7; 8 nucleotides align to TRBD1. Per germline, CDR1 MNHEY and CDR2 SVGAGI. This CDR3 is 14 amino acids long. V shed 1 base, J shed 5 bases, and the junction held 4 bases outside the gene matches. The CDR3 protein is CASSYYGQGDEQYF. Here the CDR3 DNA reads TGTGCCAGCAGTTACTACGGACAGGGTGACGAGCAGTACTTC.

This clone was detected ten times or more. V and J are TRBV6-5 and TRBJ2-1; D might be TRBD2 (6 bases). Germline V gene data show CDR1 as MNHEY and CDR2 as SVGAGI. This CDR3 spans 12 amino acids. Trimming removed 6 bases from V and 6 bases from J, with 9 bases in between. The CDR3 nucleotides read TGTGCCAGCAGGTCACTAGCCAATGAGCAGTTCTTC. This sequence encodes CASRSLANEQFF.

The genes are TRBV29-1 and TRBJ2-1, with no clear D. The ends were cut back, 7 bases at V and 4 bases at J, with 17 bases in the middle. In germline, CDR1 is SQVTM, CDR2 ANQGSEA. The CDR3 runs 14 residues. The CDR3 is CSAVKGTEYNEQFF. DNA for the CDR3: TGCAGCGCTGTAAAGGGAACGGAGTACAATGAGCAGTTCTTC.